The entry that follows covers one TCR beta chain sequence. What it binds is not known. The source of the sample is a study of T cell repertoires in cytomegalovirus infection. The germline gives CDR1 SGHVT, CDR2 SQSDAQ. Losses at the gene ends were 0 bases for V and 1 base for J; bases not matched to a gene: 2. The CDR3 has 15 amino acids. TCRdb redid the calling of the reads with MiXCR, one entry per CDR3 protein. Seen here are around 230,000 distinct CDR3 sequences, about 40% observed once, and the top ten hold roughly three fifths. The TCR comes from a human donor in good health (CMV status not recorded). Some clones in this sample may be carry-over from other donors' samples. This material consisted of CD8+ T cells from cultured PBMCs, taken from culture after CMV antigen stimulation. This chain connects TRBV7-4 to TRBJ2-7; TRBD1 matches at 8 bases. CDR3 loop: CASSLAQGASYEQYF. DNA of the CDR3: TGTGCCAGCAGCTTAGCCCAGGGGGCTTCCTACGAGCAGTACTTC.